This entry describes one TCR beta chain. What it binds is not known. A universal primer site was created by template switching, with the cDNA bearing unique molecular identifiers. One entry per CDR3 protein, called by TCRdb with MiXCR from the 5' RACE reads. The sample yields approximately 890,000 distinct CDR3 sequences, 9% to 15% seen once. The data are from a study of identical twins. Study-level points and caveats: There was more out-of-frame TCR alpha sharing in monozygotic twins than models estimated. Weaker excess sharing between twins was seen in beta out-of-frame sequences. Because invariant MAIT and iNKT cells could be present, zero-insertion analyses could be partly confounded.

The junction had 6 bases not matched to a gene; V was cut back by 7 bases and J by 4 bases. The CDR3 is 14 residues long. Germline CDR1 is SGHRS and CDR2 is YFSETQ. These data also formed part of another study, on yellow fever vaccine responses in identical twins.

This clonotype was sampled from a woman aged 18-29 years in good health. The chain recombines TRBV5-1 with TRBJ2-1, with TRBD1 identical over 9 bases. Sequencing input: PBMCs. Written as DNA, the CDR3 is TGCGCCAGCTCACGGGACAGGGAATACAATGAGCAGTTCTTC. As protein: CASSRDREYNEQFF.